This TCR beta chain was sequenced during a study of CD8 T cells in ankylosing spondylitis. The sample holds a few counts of this clonotype. Its antigen is not identified. Study results and caveats: As for the disease-linked clones, they showed a CD8+ phenotype and occurred at relatively low frequencies in peripheral blood. It was reported that disease-linked clones were significantly enriched in matched ankylosing spondylitis synovial fluid. Blood of patients with ankylosing spondylitis appeared to be characterized by a TCR beta motif of eight or nine highly homologous variants.

J gave up 2 bases and V 5 bases, and 11 bases lay outside the gene matches. This CDR3 is built from 19 residues. Germline V gene sequence: CDR1 MNHEY, CDR2 SVGEGT. By quantitative 5'-RACE with molecular barcodes, the TCR beta libraries were made. TCRdb re-called the 5' RACE reads through MiXCR, storing one row per CDR3 protein. Altogether roughly 35,000 distinct CDR3 sequences are present, approximately 11% being singletons, with the ten largest covering 20% to 25%. V usage is TRBV6-2 or TRBV6-3 and J usage is TRBJ2-2, with 13 bases matching TRBD2. The sequenced material came from synovial fluid, either unsorted or a sorted T cell fraction (not recorded which). This TCR came from a male donor with ankylosing spondylitis. The CDR3 sequence: CASSKGLAGIWANTGELFF. The CDR3 DNA reads as TGTGCCAGCAGTAAGGGACTAGCGGGGATATGGGCAAACACCGGGGAGCTGTTTTTT.